The rows below give T cell receptor beta chains drawn from one sample of a study of early T cells in non-severe SARS-CoV-2 infection. From the 5' RACE reads, TCRdb called clonotypes with MiXCR, one entry per CDR3 protein. This sample carries under 95,000 distinct CDR3 sequences, less than 15% of them seen once, and the ten largest clones take roughly 3.1%. The sample was whole blood. These receptors all come from an adult who was a healthcare worker with PCR-confirmed SARS-CoV-2 infection or an uninfected control (not recorded which). CDR3s include the opening cysteine and the closing phenylalanine or tryptophan. Fields, in order: D gene, clone size, V gene, CDR3 length, J gene, CDR3 protein, CDR3 DNA. A D gene is named only where the DNA matches it firmly. Not every row has a clone size; where given, it reads once, few, many or a size class.

D: -
size: few
V: TRBV11-2
length: 15
J: TRBJ2-3
CDR3: CASSLAVLSTDTQYF
DNA: TGTGCCAGCAGCTTAGCGGTGTTGAGCACAGATACGCAGTATTTT

D: -
size: -
V: TRBV7-3
length: 14
J: TRBJ2-2
CDR3: CASTPGPSAGELFF
DNA: TGTGCCAGCACCCCGGGACCCTCGGCCGGGGAGCTGTTTTTT

D: TRBD1
size: many
V: TRBV7-9
length: 15
J: TRBJ2-7
CDR3: CASSSPGQDSYEQYF
DNA: TGTGCCAGCAGCTCCCCGGGACAGGATTCCTACGAGCAGTACTTC

D: -
size: -
V: TRBV11-3
length: 16
J: TRBJ2-2
CDR3: CASSPDGSLNTGELFF
DNA: TGTGCCAGCAGCCCCGACGGTTCGTTGAACACCGGGGAGCTGTTTTTT

D: -
size: many
V: TRBV5-1
length: 14
J: TRBJ1-5
CDR3: CASSFSGQDQPQHF
DNA: TGCGCCAGCAGCTTTTCGGGGCAGGATCAGCCCCAGCATTTT

D: TRBD1
size: -
V: TRBV29-1
length: 15
J: TRBJ2-7
CDR3: CSVTSPRGSSYEQYF
DNA: TGCAGCGTTACTTCGCCCAGGGGGAGCTCCTACGAGCAGTACTTC

D: -
size: -
V: TRBV7-9
length: 15
J: TRBJ2-7
CDR3: CASSLTPDGTYEQYF
DNA: TGTGCCAGCAGCCTCACTCCGGACGGGACCTACGAGCAGTACTTC

D: -
size: many
V: TRBV28
length: 13
J: TRBJ1-1
CDR3: CASSFLMNTEAFF
DNA: TGTGCCAGCAGTTTTCTTATGAACACTGAAGCTTTCTTT

D: -
size: few
V: TRBV2
length: 12
J: TRBJ1-2
CDR3: CASSESQYGYTF
DNA: TGTGCCAGCAGTGAAAGTCAATATGGCTACACCTTC

D: -
size: few
V: TRBV5-1
length: 13
J: TRBJ1-2
CDR3: CASSLDRVYGYTF
DNA: TGCGCCAGCAGCTTGGACAGAGTTTATGGCTACACCTTC

D: -
size: many
V: TRBV18
length: 15
J: TRBJ2-7
CDR3: CASSPLEVARYEQYF
DNA: TGTGCCAGCTCACCATTAGAGGTAGCCCGTTACGAGCAGTACTTC

D: -
size: few
V: TRBV28
length: 18
J: TRBJ2-5
CDR3: CASSFEVSSELVQETQYF
DNA: TGTGCCAGCAGTTTCGAGGTCTCATCGGAATTGGTCCAAGAGACCCAGTACTTC

D: -
size: many
V: TRBV11-2
length: 13
J: TRBJ2-1
CDR3: CASSSWSRNEQFF
DNA: TGTGCCAGCAGCTCCTGGAGTAGGAATGAGCAGTTCTTC

D: -
size: few
V: TRBV29-1
length: 13
J: TRBJ1-5
CDR3: CSVEEGRGQPQHF
DNA: TGCAGCGTTGAAGAAGGGAGAGGGCAGCCCCAGCATTTT

D: -
size: few
V: TRBV20-1
length: 15
J: TRBJ2-1
CDR3: CSAPDYRSSYNEQFF
DNA: TGCAGTGCTCCGGACTATCGGAGCTCCTACAATGAGCAGTTCTTC

D: -
size: few
V: TRBV11-2
length: 13
J: TRBJ2-1
CDR3: CASSPSVGGAPFF
DNA: TGTGCCAGCAGTCCGTCAGTCGGCGGGGCGCCGTTCTTC

D: TRBD2
size: many
V: TRBV28
length: 15
J: TRBJ2-2
CDR3: CASRTSGRVTGELFF
DNA: TGTGCCAGCAGGACAAGCGGGAGGGTCACCGGGGAGCTGTTTTTT

D: TRBD1
size: -
V: TRBV6-1
length: 14
J: TRBJ2-7
CDR3: CASRFRDRTYEQYF
DNA: TGTGCCAGCAGATTCCGGGACAGAACCTACGAGCAGTACTTC

D: TRBD1
size: many
V: TRBV5-1
length: 14
J: TRBJ1-1
CDR3: CASSLQGANTEAFF
DNA: TGCGCCAGCAGCTTACAGGGGGCCAACACTGAAGCTTTCTTT

D: TRBD2
size: many
V: TRBV4-2
length: 14
J: TRBJ2-7
CDR3: CASSLGLTSYEQYF
DNA: TGTGCCAGCAGCCTGGGACTAACCTCCTACGAGCAGTACTTC

D: -
size: -
V: TRBV9
length: 14
J: TRBJ2-7
CDR3: CASSVGQLAYEQYF
DNA: TGTGCCAGCAGCGTAGGTCAGCTTGCCTACGAGCAGTACTTC

D: -
size: -
V: TRBV12-3/TRBV12-4
length: 13
J: TRBJ2-7
CDR3: CASKSPGISEQYF
DNA: TGTGCCAGCAAGTCGCCCGGGATTAGCGAGCAGTACTTC

D: TRBD1
size: few
V: TRBV7-9
length: 13
J: TRBJ1-4
CDR3: CASSLEGARKLFF
DNA: TGTGCCAGCAGCTTAGAGGGGGCAAGGAAACTGTTTTTT

D: TRBD1
size: -
V: TRBV27
length: 14
J: TRBJ1-1
CDR3: CASSLSEGADEAFF
DNA: TGTGCCAGCAGTTTATCTGAGGGGGCAGATGAAGCTTTCTTT

D: TRBD1
size: few
V: TRBV20-1
length: 16
J: TRBJ2-7
CDR3: CSARDLRDRGVDEQYF
DNA: TGCAGTGCTAGAGATCTGCGGGACAGGGGTGTCGACGAGCAGTACTTC

D: TRBD2
size: -
V: TRBV20-1
length: 14
J: TRBJ2-1
CDR3: CSAVRTSGYNEQFF
DNA: TGCAGTGCCGTACGGACTAGCGGCTACAATGAGCAGTTCTTC

D: -
size: few
V: TRBV27
length: 15
J: TRBJ1-1
CDR3: CASSLFGGVGTEAFF
DNA: TGTGCCAGCAGTTTATTTGGGGGGGTAGGGACTGAAGCTTTCTTT

D: -
size: few
V: TRBV10-3
length: 13
J: TRBJ2-1
CDR3: CATSDSQYNEQFF
DNA: TGTGCCACTTCGGACAGTCAATACAATGAGCAGTTCTTC

D: TRBD1
size: few
V: TRBV29-1
length: 14
J: TRBJ1-1
CDR3: CSAGWQGADTEAFF
DNA: TGCAGCGCGGGGTGGCAGGGGGCCGACACTGAAGCTTTCTTT

D: -
size: many
V: TRBV20-1
length: 12
J: TRBJ2-7
CDR3: CSASGSSPEQYF
DNA: TGCAGTGCTAGCGGGAGTTCCCCCGAGCAGTACTTC

D: TRBD1
size: few
V: TRBV28
length: 18
J: TRBJ2-3
CDR3: CASSLWGDRSRDTDTQYF
DNA: TGTGCCAGCAGTTTATGGGGGGACAGGTCGAGGGACACAGATACGCAGTATTTT

D: -
size: few
V: TRBV20-1
length: 13
J: TRBJ2-1
CDR3: CSAGHPRTNEQFF
DNA: TGCAGTGCGGGACACCCAAGAACCAATGAGCAGTTCTTC

D: -
size: few
V: TRBV21-1
length: 14
J: TRBJ2-5
CDR3: CATRRRAYQETQYF
DNA: TGTGCCACCCGACGCCGGGCCTATCAAGAGACCCAGTACTTC

D: TRBD2
size: few
V: TRBV4-2
length: 17
J: TRBJ2-3
CDR3: CASSQDTAGGRTDTQYF
DNA: TGTGCCAGCAGCCAAGATACGGCGGGAGGACGCACAGATACGCAGTATTTT

D: TRBD2
size: few
V: TRBV3-1
length: 10
J: TRBJ2-1
CDR3: CATGGNEQFF
DNA: TGTGCCACCGGGGGGAATGAGCAGTTCTTC

D: -
size: many
V: TRBV5-1
length: 14
J: TRBJ1-2
CDR3: CASSLESVNYGYTF
DNA: TGCGCCAGCAGCTTGGAGTCGGTAAACTATGGCTACACCTTC

D: -
size: many
V: TRBV6-6
length: 14
J: TRBJ1-4
CDR3: CASSYHRDNEKLFF
DNA: TGTGCCAGCAGTTACCACAGGGACAATGAAAAACTGTTTTTT

D: -
size: -
V: TRBV6-5
length: 14
J: TRBJ2-3
CDR3: CASSLRRSTDTQYF
DNA: TGTGCCAGCAGTCTCCGTCGGTCCACAGATACGCAGTATTTT

D: -
size: many
V: TRBV19
length: 12
J: TRBJ1-2
CDR3: CASSTDIIGYTF
DNA: TGTGCCAGTAGTACGGACATTATTGGCTACACCTTC

D: -
size: -
V: TRBV3-1
length: 14
J: TRBJ2-2
CDR3: CASSPRANTGELFF
DNA: TGTGCCAGCAGCCCCAGGGCCAACACCGGGGAGCTGTTTTTT

D: -
size: -
V: TRBV18
length: 14
J: TRBJ2-3
CDR3: CASSPGASTDTQYF
DNA: TGTGCCAGCTCACCGGGGGCAAGCACAGATACGCAGTATTTT

D: -
size: few
V: TRBV7-2
length: 15
J: TRBJ2-4
CDR3: CASSLKGREENIQYF
DNA: TGTGCCAGCAGCCTCAAGGGCAGGGAAGAAAACATTCAGTACTTC

D: -
size: many
V: TRBV6-2/TRBV6-3
length: 14
J: TRBJ2-2
CDR3: CASSYMRGTGELFF
DNA: TGTGCCAGCAGTTACATGCGGGGCACCGGGGAGCTGTTTTTT